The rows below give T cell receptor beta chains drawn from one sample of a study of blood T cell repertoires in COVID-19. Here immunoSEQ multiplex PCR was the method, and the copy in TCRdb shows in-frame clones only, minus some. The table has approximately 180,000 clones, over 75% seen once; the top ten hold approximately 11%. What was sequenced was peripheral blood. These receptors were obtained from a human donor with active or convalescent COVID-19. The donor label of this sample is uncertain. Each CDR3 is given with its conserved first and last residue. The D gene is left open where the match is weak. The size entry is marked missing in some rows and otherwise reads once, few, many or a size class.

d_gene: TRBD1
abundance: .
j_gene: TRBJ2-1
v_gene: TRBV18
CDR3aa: CASSPTGTGGFEQFF
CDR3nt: TGTGCCAGCTCACCTACCGGGACAGGGGGTTTTGAGCAGTTCTTC

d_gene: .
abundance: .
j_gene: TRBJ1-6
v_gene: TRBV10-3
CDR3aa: CAIGGDSPLHF
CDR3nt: TGTGCCATCGGGGGGGATTCACCCCTCCACTTT

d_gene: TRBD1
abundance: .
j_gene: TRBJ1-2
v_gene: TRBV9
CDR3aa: CASSVVGGGNGYTF
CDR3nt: TGTGCCAGCAGCGTAGTAGGAGGGGGCAATGGCTACACCTTC

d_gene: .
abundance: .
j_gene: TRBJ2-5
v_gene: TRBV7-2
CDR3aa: CASSPFFPQETQYF
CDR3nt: TGTGCCAGCAGCCCCTTCTTCCCCCAAGAGACCCAGTACTTC

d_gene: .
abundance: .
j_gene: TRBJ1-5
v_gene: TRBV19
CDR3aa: CASSRGGREGQPQHF
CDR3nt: TGTGCCAGTAGTCGAGGTGGCAGGGAGGGTCAGCCCCAGCATTTT

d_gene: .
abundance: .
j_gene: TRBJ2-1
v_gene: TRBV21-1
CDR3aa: CASRRTACPRMGNEQFF
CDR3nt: TGTGCCAGCAGGAGGACTGCCTGCCCGCGGATGGGTAATGAGCAGTTCTTC

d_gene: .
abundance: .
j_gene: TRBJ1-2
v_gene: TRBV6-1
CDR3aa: CASSEEKGLYGYTF
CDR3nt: TGTGCCAGCAGTGAAGAAAAGGGGCTCTATGGCTACACCTTC

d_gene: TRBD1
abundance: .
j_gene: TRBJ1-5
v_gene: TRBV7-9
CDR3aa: CASSPSGGNGQPQHF
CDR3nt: TGTGCCAGCAGCCCTTCAGGGGGCAACGGTCAGCCCCAGCATTTT

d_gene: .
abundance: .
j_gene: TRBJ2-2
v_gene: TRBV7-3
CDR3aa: CASSAYGGGELFF
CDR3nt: TGTGCCAGCAGCGCCTACGGGGGAGGGGAGCTGTTTTTT

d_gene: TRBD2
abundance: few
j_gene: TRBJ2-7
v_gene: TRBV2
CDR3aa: CASSDEREAREQYF
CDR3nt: TGTGCCAGCAGTGACGAGCGGGAGGCACGTGAGCAGTACTTC

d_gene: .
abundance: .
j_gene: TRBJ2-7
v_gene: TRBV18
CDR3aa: CASSQLDSYEQYF
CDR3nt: TGTGCCAGCTCACAACTAGACTCCTACGAGCAGTACTTC

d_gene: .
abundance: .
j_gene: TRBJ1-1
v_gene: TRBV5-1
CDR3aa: CASSSPPPGRTEAFF
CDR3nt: TGCGCCAGCAGCTCACCCCCCCCAGGGAGGACTGAAGCTTTCTTT

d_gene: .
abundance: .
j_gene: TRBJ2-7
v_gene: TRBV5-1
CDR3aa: CASSLAGRGPTYEQYF
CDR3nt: TGCGCCAGCAGCTTGGCCGGGAGGGGGCCAACCTACGAGCAGTACTTC

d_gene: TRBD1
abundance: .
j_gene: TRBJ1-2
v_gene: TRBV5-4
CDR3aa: CASSPTGEHYGYTF
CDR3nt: TGTGCCAGCAGCCCGACAGGGGAGCACTATGGCTACACCTTC

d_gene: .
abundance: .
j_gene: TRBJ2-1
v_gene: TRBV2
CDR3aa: CASKDTTSYNEQFF
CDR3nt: TGTGCCAGCAAGGACACCACCTCCTACAATGAGCAGTTCTTC

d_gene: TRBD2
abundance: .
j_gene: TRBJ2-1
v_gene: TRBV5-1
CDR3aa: CASIGLAGVKEQFF
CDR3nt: TGCGCCAGCATTGGATTAGCGGGAGTAAAGGAGCAGTTCTTC